These 25 T cell receptor beta chains were sequenced from one sample in a study of CD8 T cells in Susac syndrome. The authors reverse transcribed roughly 0.5 to 1 ug RNA with random hexamers. Using its own MiXCR run on the immunoSEQ multiplex PCR reads, TCRdb lists one record per CDR3 protein. The table has 150,000 to 200,000 distinct CDR3 sequences, approximately 95% seen once. Sequencing was performed on CD8+ T cells from PBMCs. The receptors come from a human donor with Susac syndrome.

CDR3 in amino acids: CASRPDRGLDNEQFF. CDR3 in DNA: TGTGCCAGTAGGCCGGACAGGGGGCTTGACAATGAGCAGTTCTTC. The chain has TRBV19 and TRBJ2-1; 11 nucleotides line up with TRBD1. V dropped 6 bases and J dropped 5; count of bases not matched to a gene: 6. The germline V gene encodes CDR1 LNHDA and CDR2 SQIVND (reference sequence). This CDR3 is built from 15 residues.

This rearrangement joins TRBV3-1 to TRBJ1-1, with 7 bases that match TRBD1. Germline CDR1 and CDR2: LGHDT and YNNKEL (reference sequence). This CDR3 comprises 12 residues. V lost 5 bases to trimming and J lost 8 bases; unmatched junction nucleotides: 5. The CDR3 nucleotides are TGTGCCAGCAGCTCCGACAGGGCGGAAGCTTTCTTT. Protein sequence: CASSSDRAEAFF.

This chain joins TRBV12-3 or TRBV12-4 and TRBJ1-4, with TRBD1 matching 7 bases. The length of the CDR3 is 14 residues. Trimming removed 6 bases from V and 4 bases from J; junction bases left unmatched: 5. CDR3 in amino acids: CASRTGQYNEKLFF. The DNA for the CDR3 is TGTGCCAGCAGAACGGGACAGTATAATGAAAAACTGTTTTTT.

This rearrangement joins TRBV20-1 to TRBJ2-2; 7 positions match TRBD2. Germline V gene sequence: CDR1 DFQATT, CDR2 SNEGSKA (reference sequence). The ends lost 6 bases at V and 4 bases at J; junction bases unmatched: 8. This CDR3 is built from 14 residues. The CDR3 DNA follows: TGCAGTGCGCACGGCGGGGGATCCACCGGGGAGCTGTTTTTT. Translating it yields CSAHGGGSTGELFF.

This chain links TRBV20-1 with TRBJ2-7; the D is unclear. The CDR3 has 15 amino acids. V was cut by 1 base and J by 2 bases, with 15 bases left in between. The germline CDR1 and CDR2 sequences are DFQATT and SNEGSKA (reference sequence). CDR3 nucleotide sequence: TGCAGTGCTAGAGGATGGGTACAAAAAACCTACGAGCAGTACTTC. Residues: CSARGWVQKTYEQYF.

This clonotype showed up just a few times. The V call is TRBV5-6, the J call TRBJ1-2; D is unresolved. The V end was cut by 0 bases, the J end by 4 bases, with 4 bases between. The germline V gene has CDR1 SGHDT and CDR2 YYEEEE. There are 12 residues in the CDR3. CDR3 nucleotide sequence: TGTGCCAGCAGCTTGGGGGCCTATGGCTACACCTTC. Translating it yields CASSLGAYGYTF.

The chain employs TRBV3-1 and TRBJ2-1; D tentatively reads TRBD1 or TRBD2 (5 bases each). Deletions cut 3 bases from V and 0 bases from J, with 24 bases between. The CDR3 length is 20 residues. Germline assignment: CDR1 LGHDT and CDR2 YNNKEL (reference sequence). The CDR3 here is CASSHSDRWGYPSSYNEQFF. CDR3 nucleotide sequence: TGTGCCAGCAGCCATAGCGACAGATGGGGCTACCCGAGCTCCTACAATGAGCAGTTCTTC.

J is TRBJ1-2 and V is TRBV13; D is unresolved. The CDR3 consists of 15 residues. The V gene lost 0 bases and the J gene lost 4 bases, with 12 bases spanning the gap. CDR1 PRHDT and CDR2 FYEKMQ come from the germline V gene (reference sequence). This CDR3 is CASSLGQTVGYGYTF. The CDR3, as DNA: TGTGCCAGCAGCTTAGGGCAGACCGTTGGCTATGGCTACACCTTC.

The chain couples TRBV9 to TRBJ2-1; D gene unclear. V lost 3 bases and J lost 9, with 10 bases in between. CDR3 length: 12 residues. Per germline, CDR1 SGDLS and CDR2 YYNGEE. The CDR3 region is CASSDRAGEQFF. DNA for the CDR3: TGTGCCAGCAGCGATCGGGCAGGTGAGCAGTTCTTC.

This chain uses TRBV7-6 with TRBJ1-2, with TRBD1 identical over 10 bases. CDR1 and CDR2 from the germline V gene are SGHVS and FNYEAQ. Trimming at V came to 5 bases and at J to 7 bases, leaving 7 bases not matched to a gene. CDR3 length equals 14 residues. CDR3 residues: CASSLGQGLSGYTF. DNA for the CDR3: TGTGCCAGCAGCCTGGGACAGGGGTTGTCTGGCTACACCTTC. Filled out from reference TRBV7-6 and TRBJ1-2, the complete variable domain reads GAGVSQSPRYKVTKRGQDVALRCDPISGHVSLYWYRQALGQGPEFLTYFNYEAQQDKSGLPNDRFSAERPEGSISTLTIQRTEQRDSAMYRCASSLGQGLSGYTFGSGTRLTVV.

The rearrangement links TRBV27 to TRBJ1-4; D perhaps matches TRBD1 (5 bases). The CDR3 totals 14 residues. V lost 2 bases, J lost 7 bases, and 11 bases lay in between. Germline V gene lookup returns CDR1 MNHEY and CDR2 SMNVEV (reference sequence). CDR3 sequence reads: CASSLGGRGEKLFF. In nucleotides, the CDR3 is TGTGCCAGCAGTTTAGGGGGTAGGGGTGAAAAACTGTTTTTT.

The chain is built from TRBV15 and TRBJ1-4, with D tentatively TRBD1 (5 bases). The germline V gene encodes CDR1 LNHNV and CDR2 YYDKDF (reference sequence). Trimming stripped 3 bases from V and 8 bases from J, with 13 bases between. CDR3 length equals 14 residues. CDR3 nucleotides: TGTGCCACCAGCAGGGTGGGGGTCGGAGAAAAACTGTTTTTT. Translation: CATSRVGVGEKLFF.

This clonotype has just one count. The chain links TRBV9 to TRBJ1-4; 10 positions match TRBD1. The CDR3 contains 14 residues. The germline V gene has CDR1 SGDLS and CDR2 YYNGEE. Trimming removed 3 bases from V and 6 bases from J; junction bases left unmatched: 2. CDR3 residues: CASSGGTGDEKLFF. Here the CDR3 DNA reads TGTGCCAGCAGCGGCGGGACAGGGGATGAAAAACTGTTTTTT.

DNA for the CDR3: TGTGCCAGCAGCCCAGGACTAGCGGAGCCTACAGATACGCAGTATTTT. Its translation is CASSPGLAEPTDTQYF. The chain uses TRBV7-3 and TRBJ2-3; TRBD2 agrees at 10 bases. Germline values: CDR1 SGHTA, CDR2 FQGTGA. This CDR3 has 16 amino acids. Trimming took 5 bases from V and 3 from J; bases not matched to a gene: 8.

The chain carries TRBV12-3 or TRBV12-4 and TRBJ2-2, with 8 bases lining up with TRBD1. The ends lost 5 bases at V and 4 bases at J; junction bases unmatched: 3. The CDR3 contains 14 residues. The CDR3 here is CASSPDRGTGELFF. The CDR3 region has the DNA TGTGCCAGCAGTCCAGACAGGGGCACCGGGGAGCTGTTTTTT.

The V gene is TRBV9, the J gene TRBJ2-7, with D possibly being TRBD2 (5 bases). The CDR3 has 16 residues. Germline V CDR1 and CDR2: SGDLS, YYNGEE. V was shortened by 4 bases and J by 3 bases, with 20 bases between the two germline ends. The CDR3 reads CASSLRHTEDFYEQYF. CDR3 in DNA: TGTGCCAGCAGCCTAAGGCACACAGAGGACTTCTACGAGCAGTACTTC.

The chain uses TRBV7-3 and TRBJ2-1; TRBD2 agrees at 10 bases. With 2 bases clipped from V and 7 bases from J, the junction kept 5 bases outside the gene matches. The germline CDR1 and CDR2 sequences are SGHTA and FQGTGA. This CDR3 has 15 residues. The CDR3 DNA follows: TGTGCCAGCAGCTTAGGGACTAGCGTGATTAATGAGCAGTTCTTC. Protein: CASSLGTSVINEQFF.

The gene calls are TRBV20-1 and TRBJ1-1, with a tentative D call TRBD1 (6 bases). Per germline, CDR1 DFQATT and CDR2 SNEGSKA (reference sequence). The V gene lost 1 base and the J gene lost 6 bases, with 15 bases spanning the gap. The CDR3 has 14 amino acids. The CDR3: CSARGSGDRSEAFF. The CDR3 nucleotides are TGCAGTGCTAGAGGATCAGGGGATAGGTCTGAAGCTTTCTTT.

V gene TRBV4-1 combines with J gene TRBJ1-1; possible D gene TRBD1, 5 bases. V lost 0 bases to trimming and J lost 5 bases, with 10 bases between them. The CDR3 consists of 14 residues. CDR1 is MGHRA, CDR2 YSYEKL, per germline. The CDR3, as DNA: TGCGCCAGCAGCCAAGAGGGGCGGGAAACTGAAGCTTTCTTT. This codes for CASSQEGRETEAFF.

The chain joins TRBV5-1 to TRBJ1-1; D remains ambiguous. This CDR3 spans 15 amino acids. Germline-derived CDR1 and CDR2 are SGHRS and YFSETQ. V was trimmed by 1 base and J by 1 base, leaving 11 bases between them. CDR3 sequence: CASSLSGEKNTEAFF. The DNA for the CDR3 is TGCGCCAGCAGCTTGTCGGGCGAAAAGAACACTGAAGCTTTCTTT.

This chain joins TRBV28 and TRBJ2-5, with 7 bases fitting TRBD1. The CDR3 loop spans 15 amino acids. CDR1 is MDHEN and CDR2 is SYDVKM in the germline V gene. The ends lost 1 base at V and 3 bases at J; junction bases unmatched: 5. CDR3 DNA sequence: TGTGCCAGCAGTTTATTATTTGGGACAGAAGAGACCCAGTACTTC. This encodes CASSLLFGTEETQYF.

This clonotype was found once. The genes are TRBV14 and TRBJ2-5; no definite D call. Germline-derived CDR1 and CDR2 are SGHDN and FVKESK. Trimming removed 3 bases at V and 5 bases at J, with 10 bases between. The CDR3 extends over 13 amino acids. CDR3 region: CASSHALWETQYF. In nucleotides, the CDR3 is TGTGCCAGCAGCCACGCCCTTTGGGAGACCCAGTACTTC.

The chain carries TRBV15 and TRBJ2-5; 8 bases line up with TRBD2. Germline loops: CDR1 LNHNV, CDR2 YYDKDF (reference sequence). The CDR3 contains 15 residues. J was trimmed by 5 bases and V by 8 bases; bases with no gene match: 13. The CDR3 sequence: CATLPGSGSRETQYF. The CDR3 coding sequence is TGTGCCACCCTGCCGGGGAGCGGGAGTAGGGAGACCCAGTACTTC.

The chain recombines TRBV20-1 with TRBJ2-6; 12 bases are a match to TRBD2. The germline CDR1 and CDR2 sequences are DFQATT and SNEGSKA (reference sequence). V shed 3 bases and J 1 base; nucleotides not matched to a gene: 4. CDR3 length: 17 amino acids. CDR3 region: CSARDLAGGSGANVLTF. In DNA, the CDR3 is TGCAGTGCTAGGGACCTAGCGGGAGGGTCTGGGGCCAACGTCCTGACTTTC.

This chain joins TRBV6-1 and TRBJ1-6; 7 bases line up with TRBD1. The CDR3 contains 19 residues. With V trimmed by 6 bases and J by 5 bases, 19 bases remained unmatched. CDR1 is MNHNS, CDR2 SASEGT, per germline. The DNA for the CDR3 is TGTGCCAGCAGGTCGTACAGGGGCCCAAACCATCCCCATAATTCACCCCTCCACTTT. Encoded protein: CASRSYRGPNHPHNSPLHF.